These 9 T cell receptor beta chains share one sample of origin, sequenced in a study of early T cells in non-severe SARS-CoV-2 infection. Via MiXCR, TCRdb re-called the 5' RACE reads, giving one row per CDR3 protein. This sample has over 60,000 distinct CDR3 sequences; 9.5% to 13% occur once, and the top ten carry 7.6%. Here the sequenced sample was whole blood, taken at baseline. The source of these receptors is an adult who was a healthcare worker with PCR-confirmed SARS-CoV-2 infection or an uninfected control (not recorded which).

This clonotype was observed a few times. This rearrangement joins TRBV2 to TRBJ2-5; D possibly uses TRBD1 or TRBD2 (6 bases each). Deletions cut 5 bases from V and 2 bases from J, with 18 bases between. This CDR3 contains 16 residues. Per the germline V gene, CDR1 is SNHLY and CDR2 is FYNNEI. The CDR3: CASSYVGGNNQETQYF. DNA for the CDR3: TGTGCCAGCAGTTATGTGGGGGGCAACAATCAAGAGACCCAGTACTTC.

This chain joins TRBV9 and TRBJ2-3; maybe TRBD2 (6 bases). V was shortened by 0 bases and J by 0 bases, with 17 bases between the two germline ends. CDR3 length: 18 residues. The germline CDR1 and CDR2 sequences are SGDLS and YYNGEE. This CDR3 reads CASSVAGGTSLSTDTQYF. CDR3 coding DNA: TGTGCCAGCAGCGTAGCTGGGGGGACCTCCCTCAGCACAGATACGCAGTATTTT. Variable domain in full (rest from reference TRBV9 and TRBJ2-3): DSGVTQTPKHLITATGQRVTLRCSPRSGDLSVYWYQQSLDQGLQFLIQYYNGEERAKGNILERFSAQQFPDLHSELNLSSLELGDSALYFCASSVAGGTSLSTDTQYFGPGTRLTVL.

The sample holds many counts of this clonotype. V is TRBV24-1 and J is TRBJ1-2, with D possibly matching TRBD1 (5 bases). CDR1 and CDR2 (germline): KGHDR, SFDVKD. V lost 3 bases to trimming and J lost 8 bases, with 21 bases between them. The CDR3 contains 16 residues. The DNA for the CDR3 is TGTGCCACCAGTGATGCCTCCGGGACCCGGCGACGGGGCTACACCTTC. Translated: CATSDASGTRRRGYTF.

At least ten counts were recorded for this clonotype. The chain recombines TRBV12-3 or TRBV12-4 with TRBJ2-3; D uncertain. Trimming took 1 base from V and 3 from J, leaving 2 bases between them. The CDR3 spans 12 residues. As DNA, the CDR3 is TGTGCCAGCAGTTTAGATACAGATACGCAGTATTTT. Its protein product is CASSLDTDTQYF.

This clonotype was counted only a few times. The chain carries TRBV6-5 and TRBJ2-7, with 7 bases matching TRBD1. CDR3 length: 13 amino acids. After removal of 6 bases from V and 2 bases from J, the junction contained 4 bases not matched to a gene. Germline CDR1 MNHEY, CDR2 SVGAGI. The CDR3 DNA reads TGTGCCAGCAGCCACAGGGGCCCCTACGAGCAGTACTTC. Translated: CASSHRGPYEQYF.

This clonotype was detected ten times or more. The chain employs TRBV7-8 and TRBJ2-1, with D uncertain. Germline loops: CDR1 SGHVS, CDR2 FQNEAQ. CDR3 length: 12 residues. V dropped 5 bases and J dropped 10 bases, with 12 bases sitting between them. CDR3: CASSPVPSEQFF. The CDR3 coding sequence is TGTGCCAGCAGCCCGGTGCCATCGGAGCAGTTCTTC.

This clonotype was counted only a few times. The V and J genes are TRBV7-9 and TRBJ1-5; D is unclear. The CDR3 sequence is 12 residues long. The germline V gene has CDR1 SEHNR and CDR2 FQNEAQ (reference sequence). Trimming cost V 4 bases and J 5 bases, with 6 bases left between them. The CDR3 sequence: CASSSGDQPQHF. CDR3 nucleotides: TGTGCCAGCAGCTCGGGAGATCAGCCCCAGCATTTT.

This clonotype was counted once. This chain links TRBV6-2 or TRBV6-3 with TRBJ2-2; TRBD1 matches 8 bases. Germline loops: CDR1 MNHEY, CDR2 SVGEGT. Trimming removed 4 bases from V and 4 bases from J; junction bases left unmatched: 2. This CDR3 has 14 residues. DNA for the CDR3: TGTGCCAGCAGTTGGACAGGGAGCACCGGGGAGCTGTTTTTT. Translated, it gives CASSWTGSTGELFF.

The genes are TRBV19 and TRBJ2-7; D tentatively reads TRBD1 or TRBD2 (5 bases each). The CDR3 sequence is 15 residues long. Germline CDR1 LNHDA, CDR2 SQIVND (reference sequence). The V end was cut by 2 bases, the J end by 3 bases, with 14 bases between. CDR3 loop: CASSIRDTGRYEQYF. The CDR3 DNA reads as TGTGCCAGTAGTATAAGAGACACGGGGCGCTACGAGCAGTACTTC.